This section outlines one T cell receptor beta chain sequence together with its context. Its antigen is not known. 5' RACE with UMI labels generated the TRB cDNA libraries. From the 5' RACE reads, TCRdb lists one entry per CDR3 protein and no DNA. The sample features about 120,000 distinct CDR3 sequences, with about 0.35% in its top ten. CDR3 length: 14 amino acids. CDR1 and CDR2 (germline): SEHNR, FQNEAQ (reference sequence). This entry comes from a study of CXCR3-negative and CXCR3-positive naive CD8 T cells. Study context: Cumulative TRB read yield was about 140 million, averaging about 1.5 +/- 0.3 million per library.

Whole-study findings and limits: Each naive subset displayed comparably high diversity, whereas memory CD8+ cells displayed much lower diversity. A higher hydrophobicity marked the TRB CDR3s of CXCR3-positive naive cells versus CXCR3-negative naive cells.

The sequenced sample consisted of naive CXCR3+ CD8+ T cells from blood. Regarding subset: CD45RO-CCR7+CD27+CD95- naive CD8+ T cells expressing CXCR3 (TNR3+). The clonotype originates from a human donor in good health. Some clones in this sample may be carry-over from other donors' samples. J is TRBJ1-1 and V is TRBV7-9; the D call from TCRdb, TRBD1, cannot be confirmed without DNA. The CDR3 reads CASVPVGGLTEAFF. The full variable domain, its missing parts supplied by reference TRBV7-9 and TRBJ1-1, is DTGVSQNPRHKITKRGQNVTFRCDPISEHNRLYWYRQTLGQGPEFLTYFQNEAQLEKSRLLSDRFSAERPKGSFSTLEIQRTEQGDSAMYLCASVPVGGLTEAFFGQGTRLTVV.